This TCR beta chain was sequenced during a study of cytomegalovirus exposure and HLA in healthy donors. Study-wide background: From donors who were HLA-typed, an early data release held about 85 million unique TCRs. Study findings and constraints: Accurate predictions that matched the HLA-A and HLA-B alleles of most subjects were reportedly made from TCR beta sequences.

The donors were healthy bone marrow donors. The V and J ends lost 1 base and 2 bases respectively, with 8 bases between them. Germline V gene sequence: CDR1 SGHTA, CDR2 FQGTGA. The CDR3 consists of 15 residues. Vbeta (60) and Jbeta (13) primers were used in the PCR. TCRdb's copy holds only in-frame clones and misses some; the assay was immunoSEQ multiplex PCR. Here the sample spans tens of thousands of clones, 65% to 80% being singletons. Concerning this clone itself: Its specificity is not known.

The genes are TRBV7-3 and TRBJ2-2; TRBD2 might be the D (6 bases). The sequencing input was PBMCs. The TCR comes from a woman aged 30 to 39 in good health and CMV-seronegative. CDR3 residues: CASSLIAANTGELFF. CDR3 sequence (DNA): TGTGCCAGCAGCTTAATAGCGGCTAACACCGGGGAGCTGTTTTTT.